This TCR beta chain was profiled in a study of cytomegalovirus exposure and HLA in healthy donors. Study in general: Samples from HLA-typed donors yielded approximately 88 million unique TCRs in an early data release.

This CDR3 contains 15 residues. The germline V gene encodes CDR1 LNHDA and CDR2 SQIVND (reference sequence). V shed 3 bases, J shed 3 bases, and the junction held 2 bases outside the gene matches. Study results and caveats: Earlier analysis looked at TCR beta V segments, and most were productive about 87% or about 30% of the time.

Use of 60 Vbeta and 13 Jbeta primers characterized the PCR. Produced via immunoSEQ multiplex PCR; TCRdb's table is partial and in-frame only. This sample has 120,000 or so clones; 77% occur once, and the top ten carry roughly 5.2%. Worth noting for this clone: Its antigen is currently unknown.

The chain joins TRBV19 to TRBJ1-6; 7 bases are a match to TRBD1. The TCR was taken from a man younger than 35 in good health and CMV-seropositive. The specimen sequenced was PBMCs. The CDR3: CASSMGTVYNSPLHF. The CDR3 region has the DNA TGTGCCAGTAGTATGGGGACAGTCTATAATTCACCCCTCCACTTT. Supplemented by reference TRBV19 and TRBJ1-6, the full variable domain reads DGGITQSPKYLFRKEGQNVTLSCEQNLNHDAMYWYRQDPGQGLRLIYYSQIVNDFQKGDIAEGYSVSREKKESFPLTVTSAQKNPTAFYLCASSMGTVYNSPLHFGNGTRLTVT.